This T cell receptor (beta chain) derives from a study of blood T cell repertoires in COVID-19. Study-level information: Nucleic acid was either cDNA or gDNA, and it came from T cells, B-cell-depleted T cells, or PBMCs.

This CDR3 is built from 13 residues. CDR1 is SGHVS and CDR2 is FNYEAQ in the germline V gene. V dropped 1 base and J dropped 5 bases, with 6 bases sitting between them. As processed by the authors: Reference gene primers were amplified, and this amplification served to estimate nucleated cell counts. Produced via immunoSEQ multiplex PCR; TCRdb's table is partial and in-frame only. The V and J calls and clone size were taken over from that table, and D and trimming were inferred from the DNA. The sample lists 55,000 to 70,000 clones, approximately 90% occurring once. The chain combines TRBV7-6 with TRBJ1-5; D ambiguous. Sequencing was carried out using peripheral blood. The sequence derives from a woman in her 70s with active COVID-19. CDR3 sequence (DNA): TGTGCCAGCAGCTTAGAAATCTATCAGCCCCAGCATTTT. It is translated as CASSLEIYQPQHF.